This passage covers 3 T cell receptor beta chains from one sample sequenced in a study of blood T cell repertoires in COVID-19. The assay was immunoSEQ multiplex PCR, and TCRdb's table has in-frame clones only and misses some. The sample has roughly 83,000 clones; about 84% are singletons. The sequenced sample consisted of peripheral blood. The origin of the receptors is a man aged 45-65 years with active COVID-19.

Only a few counts were recorded for this clone. This rearrangement joins TRBV5-1 to TRBJ2-3; 7 bases are a match to TRBD1. V trimming: 5 bases; J trimming: 4 bases; junction bases outside the gene matches: 7. Per the germline V gene, CDR1 is SGHRS and CDR2 is YFSETQ. There are 14 residues in the CDR3. The CDR3, as DNA: TGCGCCAGCAGGGGCCCTGGACAGGCAGATACGCAGTATTTT. Translating gives CASRGPGQADTQYF.

The chain uses TRBV11-3 and TRBJ1-6, with D possibly TRBD1 on 5 matching bases. The CDR3 spans 13 residues. Germline V gene sequence: CDR1 SGHNT, CDR2 YENEEA. The ends were cut back, 5 bases at V and 10 bases at J, with 12 bases in the middle. CDR3 sequence: CASSPGGGSPLHF. The CDR3 nucleotides are TGTGCCAGCAGCCCCGGGGGGGGATCACCCCTCCACTTT.

This chain joins TRBV6-2 or TRBV6-3 and TRBJ1-2, with a weak D call TRBD1 (5 bases). Deletions cut 4 bases from V and 12 bases from J, with 15 bases between. In germline, CDR1 is MNHEY, CDR2 SVGEGT. The CDR3 runs to 12 residues. CDR3 DNA sequence: TGTGCCAGCAGTTTCCTACAGGCTCAACACACCTTC. Residues: CASSFLQAQHTF.